The present T cell receptor (beta chain) was sequenced within a study of blood T cell repertoires in COVID-19. Study at large: From T cells, B-cell-depleted T cells, or PBMCs came the material, which was cDNA or gDNA.

This CDR3 is 16 amino acids long. The germline V gene has CDR1 SGHDN and CDR2 FVKESK. V lost 4 bases, J lost 0 bases, and 12 bases lay in between. TCRdb's copy holds only in-frame clones and misses some; the assay was immunoSEQ multiplex PCR. The sample lists tens of thousands of clones, around 63% seen once, with about 17% in the top ten. This clone showed up just once. This receptor was taken from a human donor in a cohort sampled during active COVID-19. Sequencing used peripheral blood. The chain is built from TRBV14 and TRBJ2-2; TRBD2 might be the D (6 bases). CDR3: CASSRLGNTNTGELFF. In DNA form, the CDR3 reads TGTGCCAGCAGCCGACTAGGCAACACGAACACCGGGGAGCTGTTTTTT. Filled out from reference TRBV14 and TRBJ2-2, the complete variable domain reads EAGVTQFPSHSVIEKGQTVTLRCDPISGHDNLYWYRRVMGKEIKFLLHFVKESKQDESGMPNNRFLAERTGGTYSTLKVQPAELEDSGVYFCASSRLGNTNTGELFFGEGSRLTVL.